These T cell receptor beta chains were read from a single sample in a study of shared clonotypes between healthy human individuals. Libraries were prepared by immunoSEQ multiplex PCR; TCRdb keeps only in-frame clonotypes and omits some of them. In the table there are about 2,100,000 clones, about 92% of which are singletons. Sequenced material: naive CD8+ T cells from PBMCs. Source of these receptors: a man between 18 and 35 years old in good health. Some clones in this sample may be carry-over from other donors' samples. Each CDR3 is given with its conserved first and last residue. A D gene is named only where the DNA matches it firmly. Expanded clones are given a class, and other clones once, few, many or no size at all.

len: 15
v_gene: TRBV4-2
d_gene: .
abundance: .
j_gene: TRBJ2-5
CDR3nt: TGTGCCAGCAGCCCTTTTGTGGGATTGGGAGAGACCCAGTACTTC
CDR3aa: CASSPFVGLGETQYF

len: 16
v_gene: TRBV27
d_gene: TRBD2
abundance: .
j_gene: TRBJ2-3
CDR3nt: TGTGCCAGCAGTTTACGGGGACTAGCGGGAGGAGATACGCAGTATTTT
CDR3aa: CASSLRGLAGGDTQYF

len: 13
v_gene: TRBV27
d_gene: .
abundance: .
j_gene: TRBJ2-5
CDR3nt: TGTGCCAGCAGTCCGGACCAGGGGGAGACCCAGTACTTC
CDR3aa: CASSPDQGETQYF

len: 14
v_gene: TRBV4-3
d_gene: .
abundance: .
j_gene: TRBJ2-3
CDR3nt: TGCGCCAGCAGCCAAGATACCCCAACAGATACGCAGTATTTT
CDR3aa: CASSQDTPTDTQYF

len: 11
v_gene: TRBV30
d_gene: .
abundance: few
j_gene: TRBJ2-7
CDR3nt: TGTGCCTGGAGTGGGGCCTACGAGCAGTACTTC
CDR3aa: CAWSGAYEQYF

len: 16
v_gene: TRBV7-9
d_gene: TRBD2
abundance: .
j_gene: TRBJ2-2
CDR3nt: TGTGCCAGCAGCGGGGCTAGCGGGACGAACACCGGGGAGCTGTTTTTT
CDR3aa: CASSGASGTNTGELFF

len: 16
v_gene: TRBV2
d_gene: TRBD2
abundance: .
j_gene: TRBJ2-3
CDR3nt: TGTGCCAGCAGTGACTATCCTGGGGGGGAGGCAGATACGCAGTATTTT
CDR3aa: CASSDYPGGEADTQYF

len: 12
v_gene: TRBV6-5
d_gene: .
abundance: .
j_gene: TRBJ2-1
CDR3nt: TGTGCCAGCAGTTACCCAGGCCCAGAGCAGTTCTTC
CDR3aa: CASSYPGPEQFF

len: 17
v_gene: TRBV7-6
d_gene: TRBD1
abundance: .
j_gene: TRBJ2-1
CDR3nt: TGTGCCAGCAGCTTACTTCCGACAGGGGGCACGTGGAATGAGCAGTTCTTC
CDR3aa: CASSLLPTGGTWNEQFF

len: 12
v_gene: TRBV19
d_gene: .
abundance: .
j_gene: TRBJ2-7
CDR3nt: TGTGCCAGTAGTATGGGGGCCTACGAGCAGTACTTC
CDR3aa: CASSMGAYEQYF

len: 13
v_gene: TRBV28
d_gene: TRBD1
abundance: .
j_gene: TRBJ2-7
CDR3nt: TGTGCCAGCAGTTTAGCAGGGGGCGACGAGCAGTACTTC
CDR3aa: CASSLAGGDEQYF

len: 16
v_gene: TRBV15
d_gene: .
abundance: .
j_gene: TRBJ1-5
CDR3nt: TGTGCCACCAGCAGCTCAGGCAGCTATAGCAATCAGCCCCAGCATTTT
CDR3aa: CATSSSGSYSNQPQHF

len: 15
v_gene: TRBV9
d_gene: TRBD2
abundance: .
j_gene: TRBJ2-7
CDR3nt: TGTGCCAGCAGCGTAGCTAGCGGGAGGACCTACGAGCAGTACTTC
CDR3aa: CASSVASGRTYEQYF

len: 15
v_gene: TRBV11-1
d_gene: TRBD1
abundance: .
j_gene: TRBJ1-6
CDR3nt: TGTGCCAGCAGCCCGCGACAGGGATGGAATTCACCCCTCCACTTT
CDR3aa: CASSPRQGWNSPLHF

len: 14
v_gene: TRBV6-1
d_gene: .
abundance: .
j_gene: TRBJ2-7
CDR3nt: TGTGCCAGCAAGGCTAGCGGGACAGGGGTTGAGCAGTACTTC
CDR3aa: CASKASGTGVEQYF

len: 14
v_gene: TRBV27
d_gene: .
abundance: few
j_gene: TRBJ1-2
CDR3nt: TGTGCCAGCAGTTTATCTGCAGGGCCATCGGGCTACACCTTC
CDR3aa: CASSLSAGPSGYTF

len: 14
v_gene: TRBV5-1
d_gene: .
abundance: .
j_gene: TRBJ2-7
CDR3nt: TGCGCCAGTTCCGGAAGTCCCCCCTACTACGAGCAGTACTTC
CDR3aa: CASSGSPPYYEQYF

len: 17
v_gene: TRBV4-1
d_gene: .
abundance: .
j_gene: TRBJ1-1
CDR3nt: TGCGCCAGCAGCCAGCCTCGGGACGGACTTTTGAACACTGAAGCTTTCTTT
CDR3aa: CASSQPRDGLLNTEAFF

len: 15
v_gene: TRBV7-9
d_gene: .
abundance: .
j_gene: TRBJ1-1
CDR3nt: TGTGCCAGCAGCCCCCGGGTCCGGGGGCACACTGAAGCTTTCTTT
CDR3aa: CASSPRVRGHTEAFF

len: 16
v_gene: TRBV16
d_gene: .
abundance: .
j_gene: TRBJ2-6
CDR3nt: TGTGCCAGCAGCCAAGCGTGGGGGTTTGGGGCCAACGTCCTGACTTTC
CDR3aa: CASSQAWGFGANVLTF